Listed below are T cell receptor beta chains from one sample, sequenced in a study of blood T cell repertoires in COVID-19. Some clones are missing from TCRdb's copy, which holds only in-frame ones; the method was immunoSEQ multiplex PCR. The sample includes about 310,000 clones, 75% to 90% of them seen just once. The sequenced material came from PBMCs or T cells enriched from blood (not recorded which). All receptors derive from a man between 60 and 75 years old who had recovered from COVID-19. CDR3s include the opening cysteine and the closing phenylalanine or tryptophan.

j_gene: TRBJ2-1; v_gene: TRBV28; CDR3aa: CASSLRGSYNEQFF
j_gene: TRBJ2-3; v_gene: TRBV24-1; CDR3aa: CATAEAGVGDTQYF
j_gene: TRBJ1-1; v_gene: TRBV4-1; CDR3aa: CASSQDVSNTEAFF
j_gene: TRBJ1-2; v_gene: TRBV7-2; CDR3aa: CASSLMATGSYGYTF
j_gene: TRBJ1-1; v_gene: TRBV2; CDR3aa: CASRFQGMNTEAFF
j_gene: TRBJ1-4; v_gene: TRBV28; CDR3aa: CASSFQYRGRQEKLFF
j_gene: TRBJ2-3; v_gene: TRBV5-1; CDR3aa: CASSLGGLVGADTQYF
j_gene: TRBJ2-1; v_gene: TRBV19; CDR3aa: CASSTKTQVGQFF
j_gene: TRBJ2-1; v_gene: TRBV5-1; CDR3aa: CASSLVSGAYNEQFF
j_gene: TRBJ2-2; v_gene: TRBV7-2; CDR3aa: CASSPSTNTGELFF
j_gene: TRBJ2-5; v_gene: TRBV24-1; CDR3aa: CATSGLAGETQYF
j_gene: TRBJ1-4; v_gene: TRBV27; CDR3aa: CASSGLGTSTNEKLFF
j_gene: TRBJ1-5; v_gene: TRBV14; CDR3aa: CASSQGPGNQPQHF
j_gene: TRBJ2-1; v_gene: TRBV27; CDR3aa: CASSLSWGQAGVSNNEQFF
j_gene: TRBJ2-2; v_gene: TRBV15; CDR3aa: CASTGELPTTGELFF
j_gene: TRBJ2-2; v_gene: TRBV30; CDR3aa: CACRSGLNTGELFF
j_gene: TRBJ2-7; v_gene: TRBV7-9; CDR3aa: CASSGTGGPYEQYF
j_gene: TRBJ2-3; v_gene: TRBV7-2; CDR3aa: CASSLDRVGADTQYF
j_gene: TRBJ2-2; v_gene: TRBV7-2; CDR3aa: CASSPAGLAGTGELFF
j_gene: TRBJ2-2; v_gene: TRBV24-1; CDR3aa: CATSDSRLPTGELFF
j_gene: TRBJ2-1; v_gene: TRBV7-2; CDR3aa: CASSLLAGGPSEQFF
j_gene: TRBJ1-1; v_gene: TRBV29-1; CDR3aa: CSVWLGQVNTEAFF
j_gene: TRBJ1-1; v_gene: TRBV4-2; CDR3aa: CASSRPTEPEAFF
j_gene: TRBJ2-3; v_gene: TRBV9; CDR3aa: CASSETGTGARGDTQYF
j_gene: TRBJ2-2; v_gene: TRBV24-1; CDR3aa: CATSDKLAGGNTGELFF
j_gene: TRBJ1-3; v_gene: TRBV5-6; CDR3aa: CASSLATGFGNTIYF
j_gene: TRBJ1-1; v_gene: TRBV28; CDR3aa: CASSPRTGGETEAFF
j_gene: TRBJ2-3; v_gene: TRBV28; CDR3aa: CASSFYPAEGDTQYF
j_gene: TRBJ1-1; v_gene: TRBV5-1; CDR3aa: CASSSFRGASTEAFF
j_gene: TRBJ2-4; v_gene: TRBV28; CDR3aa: CASLQAILAKNIQYF
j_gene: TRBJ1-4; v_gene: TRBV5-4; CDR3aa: CASSLRQGANEKLFF
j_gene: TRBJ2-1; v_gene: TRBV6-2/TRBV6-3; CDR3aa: CASSYPSKAARDEQFF
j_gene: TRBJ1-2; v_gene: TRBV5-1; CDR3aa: CASSVDLPGTYYGYTF
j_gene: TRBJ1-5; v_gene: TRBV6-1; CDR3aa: CASSEWAGYQPQHF
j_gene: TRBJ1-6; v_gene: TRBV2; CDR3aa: CASSLTGGNSPLHF
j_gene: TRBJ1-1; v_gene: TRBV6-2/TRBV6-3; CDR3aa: CASSYGQGVPTEAFF
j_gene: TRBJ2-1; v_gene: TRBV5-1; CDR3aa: CASSNLAGGYNEQFF
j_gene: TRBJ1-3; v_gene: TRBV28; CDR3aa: CASKRTGAYSGNTIYF
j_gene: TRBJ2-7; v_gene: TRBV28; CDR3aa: CASSSPTGGVSYEQYF
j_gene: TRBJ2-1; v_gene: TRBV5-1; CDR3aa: CASSLEGQTEQFF
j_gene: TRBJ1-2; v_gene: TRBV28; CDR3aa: CASSGQGDGYGYTF
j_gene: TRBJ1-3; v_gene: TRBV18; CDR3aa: CASSYPPPGVGNTIYF
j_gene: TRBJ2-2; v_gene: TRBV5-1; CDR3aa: CASSLWSTNTGELFF
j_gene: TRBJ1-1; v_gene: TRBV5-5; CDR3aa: CASSLWTGENTEAFF
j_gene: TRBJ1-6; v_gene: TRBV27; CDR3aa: CASSLRGQAFYDSPLHF